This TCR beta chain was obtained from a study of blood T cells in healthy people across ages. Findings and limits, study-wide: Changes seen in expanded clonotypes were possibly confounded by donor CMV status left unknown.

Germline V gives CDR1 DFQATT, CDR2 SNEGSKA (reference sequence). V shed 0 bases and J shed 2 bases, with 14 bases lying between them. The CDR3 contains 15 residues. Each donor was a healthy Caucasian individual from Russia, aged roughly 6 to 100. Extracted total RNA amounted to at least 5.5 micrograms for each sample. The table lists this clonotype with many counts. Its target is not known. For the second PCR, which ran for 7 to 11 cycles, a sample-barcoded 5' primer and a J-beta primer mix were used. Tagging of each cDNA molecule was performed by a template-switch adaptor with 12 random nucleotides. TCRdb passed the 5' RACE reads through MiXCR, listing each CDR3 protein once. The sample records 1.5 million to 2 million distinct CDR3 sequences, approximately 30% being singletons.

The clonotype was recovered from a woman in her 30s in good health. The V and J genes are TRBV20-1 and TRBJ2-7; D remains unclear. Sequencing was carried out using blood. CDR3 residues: CSARDGRADTYEQYF. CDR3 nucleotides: TGCAGTGCTAGAGATGGTCGGGCAGACACCTACGAGCAGTACTTC.